These 7 T cell receptor beta chains came from one sample sequenced in a study of T-cell reconstitution after alpha-beta-depleted transplantation in children. Unique molecular identifiers were incorporated when the TCRbeta library was constructed. Each CDR3 protein gets one entry after TCRdb re-called the PCR reads with MiXCR. The sample shows hundreds of thousands of distinct CDR3 sequences, 15% to 20% of them seen only once. Here the sequenced sample was PBMCs from the stem cell graft donor, taken from the stem cell graft. These receptors were taken from a human donor who donated a stem cell graft to a child with acute myeloid leukemia.

On this clonotype itself: This may be a read error, as it is one base from a much larger clone. CDR3 sequence (DNA): TGTGCCATCAGTACAGGAATAGCCAAATACATTCAGTACTTC. Protein product: CAISTGIAKYIQYF. This chain links TRBV10-3 with TRBJ2-4, with a possible D match to TRBD1 (5 bases). CDR3 size: 14 residues. Germline CDR1 ENHRY, CDR2 SYGVKD.

V is TRBV25-1 and J is TRBJ1-4, with D unresolved. Germline CDR1 and CDR2: MGHDK and SYGVNS. Trimming shortened V by 8 bases and J by 4 bases, and 11 bases separated the two germline ends. The length of the CDR3 is 13 residues. The CDR3 coding sequence is TGTGCCAGCGCCCGCCAGGTTAATGAAAAACTGTTTTTT. Protein product: CASARQVNEKLFF.

This clonotype was seen many times. The gene calls are TRBV9 and TRBJ2-7; 7 bases align to TRBD1. Trimming removed 0 bases from V and 3 bases from J; junction bases left unmatched: 6. CDR3 length: 15 amino acids. The germline gives CDR1 SGDLS, CDR2 YYNGEE. DNA for the CDR3: TGTGCCAGCAGCGTAGAAGGGACAGCTAGCTACGAGCAGTACTTC. This codes for CASSVEGTASYEQYF.

The rearrangement links TRBV5-1 to TRBJ2-2; D is uncertain. V was trimmed by 6 bases and J by 5 bases, leaving 8 bases between them. The CDR3 has 12 residues. Germline assignment: CDR1 SGHRS and CDR2 YFSETQ. The CDR3 DNA reads TGCGCCAGCACCCACTCGACCGGGGAGCTGTTTTTT. It specifies CASTHSTGELFF.

The table lists this clonotype with many counts. The chain uses TRBV29-1 and TRBJ1-2; TRBD1 matches 7 bases. Trimming cost V 3 bases and J 3 bases; bases outside gene matches: 4. This CDR3 region has 13 residues. Germline assignment: CDR1 SQVTM and CDR2 ANQGSEA. CDR3 bases: TGCAGCGTTGACAGGGGGGGCCACTATGGCTACACCTTC. Protein product: CSVDRGGHYGYTF.

This clonotype appeared a few times. The chain links TRBV20-1 to TRBJ1-1; D is perhaps TRBD1 (5 bases). This CDR3 comprises 12 residues. Germline V lookup: CDR1 DFQATT, CDR2 SNEGSKA (reference sequence). Trimming pared 6 bases from V and 7 bases from J, leaving 15 bases between. For the CDR3, the DNA is TGCAGTGCCCGAACAGACAGAAATGAAGCTTTCTTT. Translating it yields CSARTDRNEAFF.

The chain couples TRBV7-2 to TRBJ2-1, with D perhaps matching TRBD2 (6 bases). Per germline, CDR1 SGHTA and CDR2 FQGNSA. The V gene lost 0 bases and the J gene lost 5 bases, with 11 bases spanning the gap. CDR3 length: 15 amino acids. In nucleotides, the CDR3 is TGTGCCAGCAGCTTAGCGGGAGGAGGAGACAATGAGCAGTTCTTC. The encoded protein is CASSLAGGGDNEQFF.